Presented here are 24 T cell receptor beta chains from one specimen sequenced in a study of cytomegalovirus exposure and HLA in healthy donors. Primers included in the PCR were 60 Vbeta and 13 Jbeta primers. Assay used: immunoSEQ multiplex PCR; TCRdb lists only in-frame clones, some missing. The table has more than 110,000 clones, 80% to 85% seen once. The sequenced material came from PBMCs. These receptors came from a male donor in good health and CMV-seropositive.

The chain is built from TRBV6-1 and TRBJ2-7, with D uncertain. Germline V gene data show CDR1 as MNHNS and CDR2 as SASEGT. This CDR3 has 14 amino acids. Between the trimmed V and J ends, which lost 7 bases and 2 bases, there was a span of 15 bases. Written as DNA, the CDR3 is TGTGCCAGCACCGGAAGACTGGCCCCCTACGAGCAGTACTTC. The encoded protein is CASTGRLAPYEQYF.

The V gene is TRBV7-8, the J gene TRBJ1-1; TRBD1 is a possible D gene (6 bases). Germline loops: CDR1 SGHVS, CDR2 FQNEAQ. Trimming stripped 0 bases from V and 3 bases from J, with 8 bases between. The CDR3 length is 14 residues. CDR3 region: CASSLAAGDTEAFF. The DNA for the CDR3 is TGTGCCAGCAGCTTAGCGGCAGGGGACACTGAAGCTTTCTTT.

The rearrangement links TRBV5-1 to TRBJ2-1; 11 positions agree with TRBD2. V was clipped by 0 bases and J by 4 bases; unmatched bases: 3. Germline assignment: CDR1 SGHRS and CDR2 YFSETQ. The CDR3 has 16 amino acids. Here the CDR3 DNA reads TGCGCCAGCAGCTTGGAGACTAGCGGGGCTTACAATGAGCAGTTCTTC. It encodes CASSLETSGAYNEQFF.

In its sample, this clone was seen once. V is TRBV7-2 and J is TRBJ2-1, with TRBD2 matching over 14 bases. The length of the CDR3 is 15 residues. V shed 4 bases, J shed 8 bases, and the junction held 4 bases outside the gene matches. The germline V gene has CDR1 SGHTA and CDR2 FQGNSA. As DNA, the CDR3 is TGTGCCAGCAGCTCGACTAGCGGGAGGGGTTATGAGCAGTTCTTC. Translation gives CASSSTSGRGYEQFF.

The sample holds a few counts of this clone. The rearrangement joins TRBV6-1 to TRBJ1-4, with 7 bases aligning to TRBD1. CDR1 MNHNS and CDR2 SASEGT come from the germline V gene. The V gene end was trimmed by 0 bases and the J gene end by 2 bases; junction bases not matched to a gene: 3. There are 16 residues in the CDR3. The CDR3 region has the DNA TGTGCCAGCAGTGAAGCAACAGGGGAGACTAATGAAAAACTGTTTTTT. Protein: CASSEATGETNEKLFF.

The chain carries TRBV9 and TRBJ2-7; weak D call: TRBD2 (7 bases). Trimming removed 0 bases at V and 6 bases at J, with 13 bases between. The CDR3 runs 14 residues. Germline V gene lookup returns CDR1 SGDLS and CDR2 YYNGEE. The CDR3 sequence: CASSVGGGASEQYF. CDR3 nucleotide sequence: TGTGCCAGCAGCGTAGGTGGGGGGGCCTCCGAGCAGTACTTC.

CDR3 protein: CASTKTGWLTGELFF. The CDR3 DNA follows: TGTGCCAGCACCAAGACAGGGTGGTTAACCGGGGAGCTGTTTTTT. The V gene is TRBV27, the J gene TRBJ2-2, with TRBD1 matching 7 bases. J was trimmed by 5 bases and V by 7 bases; bases with no gene match: 10. This CDR3 has 15 amino acids. The germline CDR1 and CDR2 sequences are MNHEY and SMNVEV (reference sequence).

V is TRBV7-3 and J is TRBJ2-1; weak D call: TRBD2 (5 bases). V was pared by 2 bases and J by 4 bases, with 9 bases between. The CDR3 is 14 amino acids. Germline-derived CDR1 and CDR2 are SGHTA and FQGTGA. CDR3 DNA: TGTGCCAGCAGCTTAGCGGGTGGTTACAATGAGCAGTTCTTC. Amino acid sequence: CASSLAGGYNEQFF.

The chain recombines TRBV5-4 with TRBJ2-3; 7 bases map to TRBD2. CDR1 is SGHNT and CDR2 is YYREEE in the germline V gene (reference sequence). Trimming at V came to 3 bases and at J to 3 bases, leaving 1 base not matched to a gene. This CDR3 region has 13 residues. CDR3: CASSWRGTDTQYF. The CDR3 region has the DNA TGTGCCAGCAGCTGGCGGGGGACAGATACGCAGTATTTT.

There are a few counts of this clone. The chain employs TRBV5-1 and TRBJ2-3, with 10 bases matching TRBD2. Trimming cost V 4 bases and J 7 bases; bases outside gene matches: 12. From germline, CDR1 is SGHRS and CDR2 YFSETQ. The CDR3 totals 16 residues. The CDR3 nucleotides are TGCGCCAGCAGCGTAACATGGACTAGCGGCTACAATACGCAGTATTTT. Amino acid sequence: CASSVTWTSGYNTQYF.

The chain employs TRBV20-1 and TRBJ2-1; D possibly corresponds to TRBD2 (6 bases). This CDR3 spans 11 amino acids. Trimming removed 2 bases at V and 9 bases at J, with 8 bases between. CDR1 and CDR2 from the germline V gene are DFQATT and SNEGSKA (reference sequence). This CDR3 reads CSARLASEQFF. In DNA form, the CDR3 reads TGCAGTGCTAGACTAGCGAGTGAGCAGTTCTTC.

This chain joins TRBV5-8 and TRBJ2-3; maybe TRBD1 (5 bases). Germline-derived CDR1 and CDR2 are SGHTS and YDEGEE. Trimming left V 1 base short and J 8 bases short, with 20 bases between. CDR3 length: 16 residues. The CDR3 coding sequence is TGTGCCAGCAGCTTGTTGCCAGGGCAGTCAGGGCTTACGCAGTATTTT. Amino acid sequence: CASSLLPGQSGLTQYF.

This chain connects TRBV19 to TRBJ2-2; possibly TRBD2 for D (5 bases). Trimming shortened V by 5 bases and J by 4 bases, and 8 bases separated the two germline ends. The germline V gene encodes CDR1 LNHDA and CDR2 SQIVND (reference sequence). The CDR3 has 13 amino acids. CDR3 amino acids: CASSFAGTGELFF. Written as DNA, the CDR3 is TGTGCCAGTAGTTTCGCGGGCACCGGGGAGCTGTTTTTT.

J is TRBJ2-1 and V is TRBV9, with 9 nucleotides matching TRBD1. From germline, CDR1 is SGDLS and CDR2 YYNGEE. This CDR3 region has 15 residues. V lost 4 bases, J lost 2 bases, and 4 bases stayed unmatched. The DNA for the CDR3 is TGTGCCAGCAGCCCACAGGGGGCGACCTACAATGAGCAGTTCTTC. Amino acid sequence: CASSPQGATYNEQFF. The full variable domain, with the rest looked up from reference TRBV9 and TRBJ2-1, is DSGVTQTPKHLITATGQRVTLRCSPRSGDLSVYWYQQSLDQGLQFLIQYYNGEERAKGNILERFSAQQFPDLHSELNLSSLELGDSALYFCASSPQGATYNEQFFGPGTRLTVL.

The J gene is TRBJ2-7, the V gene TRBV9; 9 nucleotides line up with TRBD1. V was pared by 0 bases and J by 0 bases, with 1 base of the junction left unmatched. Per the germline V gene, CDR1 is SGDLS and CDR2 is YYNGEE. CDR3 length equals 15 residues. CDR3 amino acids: CASSVGTGDSYEQYF. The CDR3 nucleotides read TGTGCCAGCAGCGTAGGGACAGGGGACTCCTACGAGCAGTACTTC.

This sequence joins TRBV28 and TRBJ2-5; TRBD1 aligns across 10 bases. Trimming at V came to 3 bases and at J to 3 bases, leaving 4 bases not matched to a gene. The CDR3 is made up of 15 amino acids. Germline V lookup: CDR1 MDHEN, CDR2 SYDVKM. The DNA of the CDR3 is TGTGCCAGCAGTTTTACGACAGGGGGCGAAGAGACCCAGTACTTC. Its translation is CASSFTTGGEETQYF.

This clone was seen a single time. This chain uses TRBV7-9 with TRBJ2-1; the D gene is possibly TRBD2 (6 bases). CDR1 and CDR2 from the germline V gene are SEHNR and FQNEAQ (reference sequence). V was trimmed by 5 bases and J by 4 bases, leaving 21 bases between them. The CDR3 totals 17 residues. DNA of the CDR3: TGTGCCAGCAGCCTCGGGAGCGGGTCCATACTTTACAATGAGCAGTTCTTC. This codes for CASSLGSGSILYNEQFF.

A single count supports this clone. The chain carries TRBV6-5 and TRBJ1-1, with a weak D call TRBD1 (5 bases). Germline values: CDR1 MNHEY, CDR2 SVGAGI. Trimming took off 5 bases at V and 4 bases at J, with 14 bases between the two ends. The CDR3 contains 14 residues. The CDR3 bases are TGTGCCAGCAGTCCAGCCCGGGGGGGCACTGAAGCTTTCTTT. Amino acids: CASSPARGGTEAFF.

For the CDR3, the DNA is TGCGCCAGCAGCTTTTACGGGACAGGGGGCGGCACAGATACGCAGTATTTT. It encodes CASSFYGTGGGTDTQYF. This sequence joins TRBV5-1 and TRBJ2-3; the match to TRBD1 covers 12 bases. The CDR3 covers 17 residues. From germline, CDR1 is SGHRS and CDR2 YFSETQ. V shed 2 bases and J 1 base; nucleotides not matched to a gene: 5.

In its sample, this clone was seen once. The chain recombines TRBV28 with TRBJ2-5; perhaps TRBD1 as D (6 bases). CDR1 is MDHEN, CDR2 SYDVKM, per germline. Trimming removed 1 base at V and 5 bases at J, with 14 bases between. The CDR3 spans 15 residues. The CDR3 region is CASSLYPTGLETQYF. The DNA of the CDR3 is TGTGCCAGCAGTTTATACCCCACAGGGCTCGAGACCCAGTACTTC. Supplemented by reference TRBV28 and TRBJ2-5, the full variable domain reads DVKVTQSSRYLVKRTGEKVFLECVQDMDHENMFWYRQDPGLGLRLIYFSYDVKMKEKGDIPEGYSVSREKKERFSLILESASTNQTSMYLCASSLYPTGLETQYFGPGTRLLVL.

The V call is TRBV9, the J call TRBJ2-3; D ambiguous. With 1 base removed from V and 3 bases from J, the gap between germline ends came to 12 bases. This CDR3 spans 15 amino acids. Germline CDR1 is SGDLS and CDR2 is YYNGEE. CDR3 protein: CASSVSQSYTDTQYF. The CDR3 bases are TGTGCCAGCAGCGTATCCCAGTCTTATACAGATACGCAGTATTTT.

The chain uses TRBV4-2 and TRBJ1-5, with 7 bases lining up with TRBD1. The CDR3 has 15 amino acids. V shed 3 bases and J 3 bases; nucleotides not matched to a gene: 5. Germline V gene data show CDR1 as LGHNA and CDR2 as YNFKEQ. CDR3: CASSHTGTDNQPQHF. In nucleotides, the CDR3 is TGTGCCAGCAGCCACACCGGGACAGACAATCAGCCCCAGCATTTT.

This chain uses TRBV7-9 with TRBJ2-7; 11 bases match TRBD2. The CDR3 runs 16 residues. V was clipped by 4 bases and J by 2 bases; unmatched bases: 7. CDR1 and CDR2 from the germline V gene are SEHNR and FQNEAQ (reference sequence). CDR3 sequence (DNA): TGTGCCAGCAGCTCTACCGAACTAGCGGGAGCCTACGAGCAGTACTTC. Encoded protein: CASSSTELAGAYEQYF.

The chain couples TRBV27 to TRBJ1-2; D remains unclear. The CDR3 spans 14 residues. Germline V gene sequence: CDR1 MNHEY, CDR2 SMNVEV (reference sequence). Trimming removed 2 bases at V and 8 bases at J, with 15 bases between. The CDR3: CASSLVSQTSGYTF. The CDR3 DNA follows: TGTGCCAGCAGTTTAGTGAGTCAAACCTCCGGCTACACCTTC.